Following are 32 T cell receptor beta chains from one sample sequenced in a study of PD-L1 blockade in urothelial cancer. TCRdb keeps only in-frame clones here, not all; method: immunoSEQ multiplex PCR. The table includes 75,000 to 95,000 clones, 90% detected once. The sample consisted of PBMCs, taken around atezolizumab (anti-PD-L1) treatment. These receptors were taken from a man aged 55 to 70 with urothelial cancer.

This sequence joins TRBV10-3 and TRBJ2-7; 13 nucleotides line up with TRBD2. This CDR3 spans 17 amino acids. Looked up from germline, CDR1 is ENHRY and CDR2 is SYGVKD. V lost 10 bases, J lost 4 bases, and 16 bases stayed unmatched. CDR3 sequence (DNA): TGTGCCACCCCCGGGGTCCGGACTAGCGGGAGCAGGTACGAGCAGTACTTC. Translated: CATPGVRTSGSRYEQYF.

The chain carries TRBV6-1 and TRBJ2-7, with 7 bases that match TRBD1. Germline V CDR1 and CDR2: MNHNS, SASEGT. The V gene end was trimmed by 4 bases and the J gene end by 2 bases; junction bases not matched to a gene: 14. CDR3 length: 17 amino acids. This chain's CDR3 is CASSGFVYRDRPYEQYF. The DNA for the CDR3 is TGTGCCAGCAGTGGGTTCGTCTATCGGGACAGACCCTACGAGCAGTACTTC.

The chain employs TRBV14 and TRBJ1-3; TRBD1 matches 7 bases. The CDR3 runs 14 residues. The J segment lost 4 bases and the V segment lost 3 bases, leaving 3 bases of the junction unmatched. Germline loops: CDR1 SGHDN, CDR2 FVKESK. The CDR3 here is CASSQYRGGNTIYF. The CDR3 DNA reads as TGTGCCAGCAGCCAGTACAGGGGCGGAAACACCATATATTTT. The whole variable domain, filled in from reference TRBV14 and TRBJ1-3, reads EAGVTQFPSHSVIEKGQTVTLRCDPISGHDNLYWYRRVMGKEIKFLLHFVKESKQDESGMPNNRFLAERTGGTYSTLKVQPAELEDSGVYFCASSQYRGGNTIYFGEGSWLTVV.

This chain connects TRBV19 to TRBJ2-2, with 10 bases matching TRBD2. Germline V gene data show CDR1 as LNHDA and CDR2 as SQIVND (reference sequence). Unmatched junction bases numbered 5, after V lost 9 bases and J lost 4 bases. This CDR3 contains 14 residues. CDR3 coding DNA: TGTGCCAGCTCGGGACTAGCGATCACCGGGGAGCTGTTTTTT. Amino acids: CASSGLAITGELFF.

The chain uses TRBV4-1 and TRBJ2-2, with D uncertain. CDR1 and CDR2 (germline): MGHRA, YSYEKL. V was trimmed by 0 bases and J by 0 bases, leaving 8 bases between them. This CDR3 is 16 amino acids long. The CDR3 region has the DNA TGCGCCAGCAGCCAAGACGTCGCAGCGAACACCGGGGAGCTGTTTTTT. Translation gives CASSQDVAANTGELFF.

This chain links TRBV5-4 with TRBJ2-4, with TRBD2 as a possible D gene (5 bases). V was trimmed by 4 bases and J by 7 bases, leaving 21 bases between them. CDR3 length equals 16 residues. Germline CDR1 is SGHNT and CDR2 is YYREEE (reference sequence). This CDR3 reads CASSRPYLLVFNIQYF. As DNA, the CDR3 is TGTGCCAGCAGCCGCCCCTATCTACTAGTTTTCAACATTCAGTACTTC.

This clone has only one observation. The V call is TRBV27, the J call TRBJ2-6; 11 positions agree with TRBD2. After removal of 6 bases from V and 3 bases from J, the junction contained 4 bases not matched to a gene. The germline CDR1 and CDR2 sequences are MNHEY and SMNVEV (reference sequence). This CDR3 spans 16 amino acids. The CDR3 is CASRLAGVSGANVLTF. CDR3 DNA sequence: TGTGCCAGCAGACTAGCGGGAGTGAGTGGGGCCAACGTCCTGACTTTC. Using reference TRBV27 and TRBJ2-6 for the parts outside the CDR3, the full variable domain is EAQVTQNPRYLITVTGKKLTVTCSQNMNHEYMSWYRQDPGLGLRQIYYSMNVEVTDKGDVPEGYKVSRKEKRNFPLILESPSPNQTSLYFCASRLAGVSGANVLTFGAGSRLTVL.

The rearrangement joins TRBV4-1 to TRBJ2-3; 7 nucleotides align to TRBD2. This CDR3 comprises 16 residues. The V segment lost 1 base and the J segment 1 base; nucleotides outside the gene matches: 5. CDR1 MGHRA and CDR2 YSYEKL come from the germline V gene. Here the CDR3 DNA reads TGCGCCAGCAGCCAAGTTCCGGGAGGCGGCACAGATACGCAGTATTTT. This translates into CASSQVPGGGTDTQYF.

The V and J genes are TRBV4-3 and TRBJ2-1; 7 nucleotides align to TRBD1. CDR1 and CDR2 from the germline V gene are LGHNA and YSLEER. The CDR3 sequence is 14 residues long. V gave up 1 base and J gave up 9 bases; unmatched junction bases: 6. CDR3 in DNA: TGCGCCAGCAGCCAAGGGACAGGAAAGAGTGAGCAGTTCTTC. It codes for CASSQGTGKSEQFF.

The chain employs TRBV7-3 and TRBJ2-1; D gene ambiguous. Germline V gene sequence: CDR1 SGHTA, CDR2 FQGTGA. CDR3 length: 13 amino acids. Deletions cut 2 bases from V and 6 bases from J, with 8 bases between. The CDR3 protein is CASSLAPSNEQFF. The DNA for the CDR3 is TGTGCCAGCAGCTTAGCGCCATCCAATGAGCAGTTCTTC.

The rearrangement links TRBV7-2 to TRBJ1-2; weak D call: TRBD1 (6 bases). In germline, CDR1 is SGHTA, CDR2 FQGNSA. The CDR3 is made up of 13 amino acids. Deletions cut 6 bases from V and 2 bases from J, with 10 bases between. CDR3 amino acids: CASSYRDNYGYTF. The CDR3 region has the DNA TGTGCCAGCAGTTACAGGGACAACTATGGCTACACCTTC.

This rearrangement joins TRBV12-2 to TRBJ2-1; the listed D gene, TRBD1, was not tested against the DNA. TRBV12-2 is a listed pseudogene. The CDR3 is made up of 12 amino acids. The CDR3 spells CARVRAYNEQFF. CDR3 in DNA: TGTGCAAGAGTCAGGGCCTACAATGAGCAGTTCTTC.

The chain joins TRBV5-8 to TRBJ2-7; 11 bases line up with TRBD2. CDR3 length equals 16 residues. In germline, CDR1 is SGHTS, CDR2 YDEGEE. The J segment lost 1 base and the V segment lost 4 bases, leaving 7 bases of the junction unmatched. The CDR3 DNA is TGTGCCAGCAGCCAAGAGGCTAGCGGGGGGTCCTACGAGCAGTACTTC. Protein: CASSQEASGGSYEQYF.

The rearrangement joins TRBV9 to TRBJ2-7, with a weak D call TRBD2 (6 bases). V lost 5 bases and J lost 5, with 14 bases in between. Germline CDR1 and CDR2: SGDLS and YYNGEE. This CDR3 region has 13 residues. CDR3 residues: CASSISSGDEQYF. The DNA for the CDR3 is TGTGCCAGCAGTATTTCATCGGGGGACGAGCAGTACTTC. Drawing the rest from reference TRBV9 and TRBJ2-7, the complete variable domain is DSGVTQTPKHLITATGQRVTLRCSPRSGDLSVYWYQQSLDQGLQFLIQYYNGEERAKGNILERFSAQQFPDLHSELNLSSLELGDSALYFCASSISSGDEQYFGPGTRLTVT.

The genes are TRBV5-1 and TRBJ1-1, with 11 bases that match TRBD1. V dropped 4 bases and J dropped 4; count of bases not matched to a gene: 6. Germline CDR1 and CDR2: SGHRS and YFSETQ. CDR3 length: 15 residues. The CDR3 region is CASSKGQGASTEAFF. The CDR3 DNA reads TGCGCCAGCAGCAAAGGACAGGGGGCGAGCACTGAAGCTTTCTTT. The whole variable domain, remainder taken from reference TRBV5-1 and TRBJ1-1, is KAGVTQTPRYLIKTRGQQVTLSCSPISGHRSVSWYQQTPGQGLQFLFEYFSETQRNKGNFPGRFSGRQFSNSRSEMNVSTLELGDSALYLCASSKGQGASTEAFFGQGTRLTVV.

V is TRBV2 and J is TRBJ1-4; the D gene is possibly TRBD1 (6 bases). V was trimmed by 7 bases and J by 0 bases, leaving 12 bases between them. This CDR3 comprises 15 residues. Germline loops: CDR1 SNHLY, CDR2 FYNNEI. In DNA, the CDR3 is TGTGCCAGCAATGCCCAGGGGCCAACTAATGAAAAACTGTTTTTT. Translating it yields CASNAQGPTNEKLFF.

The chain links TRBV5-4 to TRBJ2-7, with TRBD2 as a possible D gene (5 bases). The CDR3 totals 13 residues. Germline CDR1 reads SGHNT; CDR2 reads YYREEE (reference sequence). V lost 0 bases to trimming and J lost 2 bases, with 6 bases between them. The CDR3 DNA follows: TGTGCCAGCAGCTTGGCCGGGACCTACGAGCAGTACTTC. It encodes CASSLAGTYEQYF.

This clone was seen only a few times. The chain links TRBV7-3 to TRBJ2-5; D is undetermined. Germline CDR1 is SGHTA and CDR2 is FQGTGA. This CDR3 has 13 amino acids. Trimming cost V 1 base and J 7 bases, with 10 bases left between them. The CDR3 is CASSLRRGWTQYF. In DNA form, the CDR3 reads TGTGCCAGCAGCTTAAGGCGAGGTTGGACCCAGTACTTC.

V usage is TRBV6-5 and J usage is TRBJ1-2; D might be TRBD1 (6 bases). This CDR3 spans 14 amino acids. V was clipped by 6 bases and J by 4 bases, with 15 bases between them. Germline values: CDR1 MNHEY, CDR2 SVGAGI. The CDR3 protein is CASSRTGFSYGYTF. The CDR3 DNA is TGTGCCAGCAGCCGAACAGGGTTCAGCTATGGCTACACCTTC.

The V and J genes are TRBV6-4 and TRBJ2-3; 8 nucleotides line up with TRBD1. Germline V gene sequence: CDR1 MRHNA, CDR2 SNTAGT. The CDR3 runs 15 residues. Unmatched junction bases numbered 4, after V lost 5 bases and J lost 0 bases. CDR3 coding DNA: TGTGCCAGCAGTCTCACAGGGGGGAGCACAGATACGCAGTATTTT. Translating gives CASSLTGGSTDTQYF.

In nucleotides, the CDR3 is TGTGCCAGCTCACCTGTGCGGGTGGACAGAAGCACAGATACGCAGTATTTT. Its protein product is CASSPVRVDRSTDTQYF. V usage is TRBV18 and J usage is TRBJ2-3; D may be TRBD1 (6 bases). Germline CDR1 reads KGHSH; CDR2 reads LQKENI. The CDR3 totals 17 residues. The V end lost 3 bases, the J end lost 0 bases, and 16 bases lay between the germline ends.

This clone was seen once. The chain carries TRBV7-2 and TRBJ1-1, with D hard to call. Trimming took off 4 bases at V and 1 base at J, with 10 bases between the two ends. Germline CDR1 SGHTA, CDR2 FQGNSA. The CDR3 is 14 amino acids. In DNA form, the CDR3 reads TGTGCCAGCAGCTCCCGGTCCGGGAACACTGAAGCTTTCTTT. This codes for CASSSRSGNTEAFF.

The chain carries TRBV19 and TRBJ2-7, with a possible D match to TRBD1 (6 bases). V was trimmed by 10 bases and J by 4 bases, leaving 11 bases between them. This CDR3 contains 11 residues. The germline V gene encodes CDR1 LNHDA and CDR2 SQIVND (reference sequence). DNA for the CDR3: TGTGCCACCGGAAGGGGGTACGAGCAGTACTTC. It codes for CATGRGYEQYF.

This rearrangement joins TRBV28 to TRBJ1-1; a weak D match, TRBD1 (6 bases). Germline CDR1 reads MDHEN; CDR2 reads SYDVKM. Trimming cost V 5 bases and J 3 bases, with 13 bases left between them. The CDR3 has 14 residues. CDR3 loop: CASSHRQAHTEAFF. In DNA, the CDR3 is TGTGCCAGCAGTCATCGACAGGCGCACACTGAAGCTTTCTTT.

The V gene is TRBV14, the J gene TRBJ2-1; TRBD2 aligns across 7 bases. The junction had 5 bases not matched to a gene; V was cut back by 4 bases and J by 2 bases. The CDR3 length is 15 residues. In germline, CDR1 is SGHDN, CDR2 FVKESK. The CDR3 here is CASSRRGGAYNEQFF. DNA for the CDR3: TGTGCCAGCAGCCGACGGGGAGGGGCCTACAATGAGCAGTTCTTC.

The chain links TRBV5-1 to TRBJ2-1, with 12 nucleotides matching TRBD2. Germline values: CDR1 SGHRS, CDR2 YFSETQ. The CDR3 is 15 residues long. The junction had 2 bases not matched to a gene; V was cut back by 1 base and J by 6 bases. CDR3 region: CASSLPSGRANEQFF. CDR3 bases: TGCGCCAGCAGCTTGCCTAGCGGGAGGGCCAATGAGCAGTTCTTC.

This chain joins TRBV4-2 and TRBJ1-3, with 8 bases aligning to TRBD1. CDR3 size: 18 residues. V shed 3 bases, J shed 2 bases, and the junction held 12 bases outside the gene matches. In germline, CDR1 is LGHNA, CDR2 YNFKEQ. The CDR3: CASSHSLQPGQAGNTIYF. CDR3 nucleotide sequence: TGTGCCAGCAGCCACTCCCTCCAACCGGGACAGGCTGGAAACACCATATATTTT.

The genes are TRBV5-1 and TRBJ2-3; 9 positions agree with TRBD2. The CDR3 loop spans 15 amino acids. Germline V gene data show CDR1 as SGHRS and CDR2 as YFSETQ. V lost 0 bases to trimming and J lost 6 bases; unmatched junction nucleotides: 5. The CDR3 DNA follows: TGCGCCAGCAGCTTGGGCGGGGGGGCCCCGGATACGCAGTATTTT. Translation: CASSLGGGAPDTQYF.

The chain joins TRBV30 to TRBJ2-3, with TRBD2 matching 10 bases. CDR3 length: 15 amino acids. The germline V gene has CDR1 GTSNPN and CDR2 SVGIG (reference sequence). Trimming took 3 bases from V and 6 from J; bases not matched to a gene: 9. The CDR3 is CAWSLSGGTSDTQYF. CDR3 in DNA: TGTGCCTGGAGCCTTAGCGGGGGGACATCGGATACGCAGTATTTT.

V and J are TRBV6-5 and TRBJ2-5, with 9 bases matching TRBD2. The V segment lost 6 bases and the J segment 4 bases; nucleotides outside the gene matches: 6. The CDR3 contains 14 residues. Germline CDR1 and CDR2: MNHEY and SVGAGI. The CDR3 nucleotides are TGTGCCAGCAGGGCGGGACTAGCAGGAGAGACCCAGTACTTC. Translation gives CASRAGLAGETQYF.

The CDR3 protein is CASSLNRGQETQYF. In DNA form, the CDR3 reads TGTGCCAGCAGCTTAAATAGGGGACAAGAGACCCAGTACTTC. The chain employs TRBV7-8 and TRBJ2-5; TRBD1 might be the D (5 bases). The V gene's germline CDR1 is SGHVS and CDR2 FQNEAQ. CDR3 length: 14 amino acids. V was trimmed by 2 bases and J by 2 bases, leaving 9 bases between them.

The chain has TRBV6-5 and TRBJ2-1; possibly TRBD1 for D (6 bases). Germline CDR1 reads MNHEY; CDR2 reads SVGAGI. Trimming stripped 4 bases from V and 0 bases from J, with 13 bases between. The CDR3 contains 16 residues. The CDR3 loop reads CASSSTGTSSYNEQFF. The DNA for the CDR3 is TGTGCCAGCAGTTCCACCGGGACAAGCTCCTACAATGAGCAGTTCTTC.